The 20 T cell receptor beta chains in this list originate from one sample, sequenced in a study of T cells in Graves' hyperthyroidism and ophthalmopathy. The source material, RNA transcripts, was used to amplify TCR beta CDR3 regions. Researchers ran a first-round RT-PCR on the TCR CDR3 using the HTBI primer set. TCRdb fed the multiplex PCR reads into MiXCR, producing one record per CDR3 protein. Of roughly 660,000 distinct CDR3 sequences in the sample, approximately 15% were seen once. Sequencing input: blood. These receptors originate from a man aged 50-60 years with Graves' hyperthyroidism.

The sample holds many counts of this clonotype. The chain has TRBV28 and TRBJ2-2; TRBD2 matches at 8 bases. Germline V CDR1 and CDR2: MDHEN, SYDVKM. The CDR3 loop spans 16 amino acids. V shed 7 bases and J 1 base; nucleotides not matched to a gene: 8. CDR3 sequence: CASTLRLAGNTGELFF. DNA of the CDR3: TGTGCCAGCACCTTGAGGCTAGCGGGGAACACCGGGGAGCTGTTTTTT.

This clonotype was picked up many times. The rearrangement joins TRBV11-2 to TRBJ2-7, with D perhaps assigned TRBD1 or TRBD2 (5 bases each). The CDR3 sequence is 16 residues long. From germline, CDR1 is SGHAT and CDR2 FQNNGV. With 1 base removed from V and 1 base from J, the gap between germline ends came to 14 bases. CDR3 sequence reads: CASSLGWDGRSYEQYF. CDR3 DNA sequence: TGTGCCAGCAGCTTAGGGTGGGACGGGCGATCCTACGAGCAGTACTTC.

This chain joins TRBV6-5 and TRBJ2-6; D perhaps matches TRBD2 (6 bases). V gave up 3 bases and J gave up 1 base, with 10 bases separating them. CDR1 is MNHEY and CDR2 is SVGAGI in the germline V gene. This CDR3 spans 16 amino acids. The CDR3 sequence is CASSYFGSSGANVLTF. In DNA, the CDR3 is TGTGCCAGCAGTTATTTCGGGAGTTCTGGGGCCAACGTCCTGACTTTC.

V usage is TRBV19 and J usage is TRBJ2-3; the D gene is possibly TRBD2 (5 bases). The CDR3 length is 15 residues. The V end was cut by 6 bases, the J end by 1 base, with 14 bases between. The V gene's germline CDR1 is LNHDA and CDR2 SQIVND (reference sequence). The CDR3 sequence is CASRSSAYRTDTQYF. The CDR3 nucleotides read TGTGCCAGTAGAAGTAGCGCCTACCGCACAGATACGCAGTATTTT.

The rearrangement links TRBV28 to TRBJ2-1, with no clear D. V dropped 5 bases and J dropped 5 bases, with 13 bases sitting between them. Germline values: CDR1 MDHEN, CDR2 SYDVKM. This CDR3 spans 14 amino acids. CDR3 region: CASSPPGQNNEQFF. The DNA for the CDR3 is TGTGCCAGCAGTCCTCCGGGCCAGAACAATGAGCAGTTCTTC. Full variable domain (missing parts from reference TRBV28 and TRBJ2-1): DVKVTQSSRYLVKRTGEKVFLECVQDMDHENMFWYRQDPGLGLRLIYFSYDVKMKEKGDIPEGYSVSREKKERFSLILESASTNQTSMYLCASSPPGQNNEQFFGPGTRLTVL.

This clonotype turned up a few times. V is TRBV30 and J is TRBJ1-4, with no clear D. Germline-derived CDR1 and CDR2 are GTSNPN and SVGIG (reference sequence). This CDR3 comprises 12 residues. Trimming took off 3 bases at V and 2 bases at J, with 4 bases between the two ends. For the CDR3, the DNA is TGTGCCTGGAGGGGTACTAATGAAAAACTGTTTTTT. It translates to CAWRGTNEKLFF.

The sample holds a few counts of this clonotype. The V gene is TRBV7-6, the J gene TRBJ2-1; D call uncertain. Germline lookup yields CDR1 SGHVS and CDR2 FNYEAQ. CDR3 length: 13 amino acids. V was pared by 5 bases and J by 4 bases, with 9 bases between. The CDR3 sequence is CASSPYRYNEQFF. The CDR3 nucleotides are TGTGCCAGCAGCCCCTACCGGTACAATGAGCAGTTCTTC.

The V and J genes are TRBV28 and TRBJ2-2; no reliable D call. The germline V and J ends were trimmed by 5 bases and 6 bases, with 10 bases remaining between them. The CDR3 consists of 13 residues. In germline, CDR1 is MDHEN, CDR2 SYDVKM. The CDR3 loop is CASSLFESGELFF. In DNA form, the CDR3 reads TGTGCCAGCAGTCTCTTCGAGTCCGGGGAGCTGTTTTTT. The whole variable domain, remainder taken from reference TRBV28 and TRBJ2-2, is DVKVTQSSRYLVKRTGEKVFLECVQDMDHENMFWYRQDPGLGLRLIYFSYDVKMKEKGDIPEGYSVSREKKERFSLILESASTNQTSMYLCASSLFESGELFFGEGSRLTVL.

This clonotype was counted at least ten times. This sequence joins TRBV5-8 and TRBJ1-1, with 9 bases identical to TRBD1. Germline CDR1 and CDR2: SGHTS and YDEGEE. The J segment lost 5 bases and the V segment lost 1 base, leaving 6 bases of the junction unmatched. This CDR3 has 15 residues. In DNA form, the CDR3 reads TGTGCCAGCAGCTTGAGACAGGGGGTAGGGACTGAAGCTTTCTTT. This gives the protein CASSLRQGVGTEAFF.

This clonotype came up many times. The chain combines TRBV5-1 with TRBJ2-1; 7 bases match TRBD1. The V segment lost 6 bases and the J segment 4 bases; nucleotides outside the gene matches: 7. The CDR3 runs to 14 residues. Germline V gives CDR1 SGHRS, CDR2 YFSETQ. The CDR3 DNA reads TGCGCCAGCAACCAGACAGGGTTTTACAATGAGCAGTTCTTC. This encodes CASNQTGFYNEQFF.

The V call is TRBV30, the J call TRBJ1-5, with 7 positions matching TRBD1. Trimming at V came to 5 bases and at J to 6 bases, leaving 10 bases not matched to a gene. The V gene's germline CDR1 is GTSNPN and CDR2 SVGIG (reference sequence). The CDR3 sequence is 14 residues long. The CDR3 is CAWSRTGSGQPQHF. In DNA, the CDR3 is TGTGCCTGGTCTCGGACAGGCAGTGGTCAGCCCCAGCATTTT.

This clonotype has just a few counts. This chain uses TRBV20-1 with TRBJ2-6; D is possibly TRBD1 (5 bases). Between the trimmed V and J ends, which lost 4 bases and 0 bases, there was a span of 10 bases. CDR3 length equals 15 residues. Germline V gene sequence: CDR1 DFQATT, CDR2 SNEGSKA (reference sequence). The CDR3, as DNA: TGCAGTGCTACCCAGGGTTCCTCTGGGGCCAACGTCCTGACTTTC. It specifies CSATQGSSGANVLTF.

This chain uses TRBV7-9 with TRBJ2-6; D remains unclear. The V gene's germline CDR1 is SEHNR and CDR2 FQNEAQ (reference sequence). This CDR3 contains 10 residues. CDR3 bases: TGTGCGTCTGGGGCCAACGTCCTGACTTTC. This gives the protein CASGANVLTF.

Points on this clonotype: With a much larger clone just one base away, this may be a read error. J is TRBJ2-1 and V is TRBV10-3; D remains ambiguous. Trimming took off 3 bases at V and 8 bases at J, with 8 bases between the two ends. Germline lookup yields CDR1 ENHRY and CDR2 SYGVKD. The CDR3 is made up of 12 amino acids. In DNA, the CDR3 is TGTGCCATCAGTGATCATGCCCATGAGCAGTTCTTC. Protein: CAISDHAHEQFF.

Ten or more counts support this clonotype. V gene TRBV19 combines with J gene TRBJ1-5, with D possibly TRBD1 on 5 matching bases. The V gene lost 7 bases and the J gene lost 2 bases, with 21 bases spanning the gap. Per the germline V gene, CDR1 is LNHDA and CDR2 is SQIVND (reference sequence). CDR3 size: 17 residues. CDR3 loop: CASIQFGTLGGNQPQHF. In DNA form, the CDR3 reads TGTGCCAGTATCCAATTCGGGACGCTCGGAGGCAATCAGCCCCAGCATTTT.

This clonotype was counted only a few times. This sequence joins TRBV4-1 and TRBJ1-1; D might be TRBD1 (6 bases). V gave up 2 bases and J gave up 5 bases, with 12 bases separating them. CDR3 length equals 14 residues. Germline V gene lookup returns CDR1 MGHRA and CDR2 YSYEKL. In DNA form, the CDR3 reads TGCGCCAGCAGCCAATATGCGACAGGAACTGAAGCTTTCTTT. This encodes CASSQYATGTEAFF.

This clonotype was seen ten or more times. The chain carries TRBV12-3 or TRBV12-4 and TRBJ2-1; D tentatively reads TRBD1 or TRBD2 (5 bases each). With 3 bases removed from V and 7 bases from J, the gap between germline ends came to 16 bases. The CDR3 contains 15 residues. CDR3 nucleotides: TGTGCCAGCAGTTTCCTCCGGGACCCGTTTAATGAGCAGTTCTTC. Encoded protein: CASSFLRDPFNEQFF.

On this clonotype: This may stem from a read error, because a much larger clone lies one nucleotide away. This rearrangement joins TRBV6-5 to TRBJ2-1; the match to TRBD2 covers 10 bases. This CDR3 spans 16 amino acids. Germline V CDR1 and CDR2: MNHEY, SVGAGI. The CDR3 reads CAGSYSGLANYNEQFF. The CDR3 bases are TGTGCCGGCAGTTACTCGGGACTAGCGAACTACAATGAGCAGTTCTTC.

The table lists this clonotype with a few counts. The chain combines TRBV7-9 with TRBJ2-7, with D tentatively TRBD2 (6 bases). Germline-derived CDR1 and CDR2 are SEHNR and FQNEAQ (reference sequence). This CDR3 region has 15 residues. V dropped 5 bases and J dropped 0 bases, with 14 bases sitting between them. The CDR3 sequence: CASSQSGGGSYEQYF. DNA of the CDR3: TGTGCCAGCAGCCAAAGTGGGGGAGGCTCCTACGAGCAGTACTTC.

This chain connects TRBV28 to TRBJ2-3; TRBD2 matches 8 bases. The germline V gene encodes CDR1 MDHEN and CDR2 SYDVKM. Trimming took 2 bases from V and 5 from J; bases not matched to a gene: 6. The CDR3 is 15 amino acids. DNA for the CDR3: TGTGCCAGCAGTTTAGGTTCGGGGGGGGGAGATACGCAGTATTTT. It codes for CASSLGSGGGDTQYF.